A selection of T cell receptor beta chains follows, all from one sample in a study of blood T cells in healthy people across ages. TCRdb re-derived calls from the 5' RACE reads in MiXCR, one entry per CDR3 protein. This sample has hundreds of thousands of distinct CDR3 sequences, with roughly 50% found just once. Material: blood. The receptor source for this set is a man aged 35 to 55 in good health. Both conserved end residues are part of each CDR3. The D gene is left open where the match is weak. Size is omitted from some rows. Given values are once, few, many or a class for expanded clones.

d_gene,v_gene,abundance,j_gene,CDR3nt,CDR3aa
TRBD1,TRBV27,few,TRBJ1-6,TGTGCCAGCAGAGCGGGACAGTCTAATTCACCCCTCCACTTT,CASRAGQSNSPLHF
-,TRBV9,-,TRBJ2-2,TGTGCCAGCAGGTACAGGGCGAACACCGGGGAGCTGTTTTTT,CASRYRANTGELFF
-,TRBV12-5,-,TRBJ2-1,TGTGCTAGTGGTTTCGGGGGAGATTGGGATGAGCAGTTCTTC,CASGFGGDWDEQFF
-,TRBV30,-,TRBJ1-2,TGTGCCTGGTACACCTCGTCTTTCTATGGCTACACCTTC,CAWYTSSFYGYTF
TRBD2,TRBV12-3/TRBV12-4,few,TRBJ2-7,TGTGCCAGCAGTCAGGGACTAGCGGGAGGTAGGGAGCAGTACTTC,CASSQGLAGGREQYF
-,TRBV7-2,-,TRBJ1-6,TGTGCCAGCAGCTTCCAGGAGACGGATAATTCACCCCTCCACTTT,CASSFQETDNSPLHF
-,TRBV20-1,few,TRBJ2-7,TGCACTGGACCGACTACACCCTACGAGCAGTACTTC,CTGPTTPYEQYF
-,TRBV28,-,TRBJ2-6,TGTGCCAGCACTTTAGGACAGTTAGTCTCTGGGGCCAACGTCCTGACTTTC,CASTLGQLVSGANVLTF
TRBD2,TRBV5-4,-,TRBJ2-3,TGTGCCAGCCCACGGGGGGACTCTTCCACAGATACGCAGTATTTT,CASPRGDSSTDTQYF
-,TRBV20-1,-,TRBJ1-2,TGCAGTGCAATACAAGGAGGATTCAACTATGGCTACACCTTC,CSAIQGGFNYGYTF
TRBD1,TRBV20-1,-,TRBJ2-3,TGCAGTGCTGGACAGGGGGTGGATACGCAGTATTTT,CSAGQGVDTQYF
-,TRBV6-1,few,TRBJ1-2,TGTGCCAGCAGCCAAAGGAATGCAATACGCTACACCTTC,CASSQRNAIRYTF
-,TRBV6-4,-,TRBJ2-6,TGTGCCAGCAGTGACGGGTTGGTAGGGAGCTCTGGGGCCAACGTCCTGACTTTC,CASSDGLVGSSGANVLTF
-,TRBV7-2,-,TRBJ1-1,TGTGCCAGCAGCTCCCCTGGAGGCAGGAACACTGAAGCTTTCTTT,CASSSPGGRNTEAFF
-,TRBV20-1,-,TRBJ2-3,TGCAGTGCTAGCGGGAGTAGTAATTTTGGCACAGATACGCAGTATTTT,CSASGSSNFGTDTQYF
TRBD1,TRBV6-5,few,TRBJ2-7,TGTGCCAGCAGGGAGAGCTGGGACAGGGAGAACGAGCAGTACTTC,CASRESWDRENEQYF
-,TRBV25-1,-,TRBJ1-2,TGTGCCAGCAGTTCCTGGGGGGCTAACTATGGCTACACCTTC,CASSSWGANYGYTF
TRBD2,TRBV6-6,few,TRBJ2-7,TGTGCCAGCAGCATTCGGGGGGCCTACGAGCAGTACTTC,CASSIRGAYEQYF
-,TRBV11-2,-,TRBJ2-7,TGTGCCAGCAGCTTAGAACAGGAGTACTACGAGCAGTACTTC,CASSLEQEYYEQYF
TRBD1,TRBV7-2,-,TRBJ1-1,TGTGCCAGCAGCTCACGGACAGGGTACACTGAAGCTTTCTTT,CASSSRTGYTEAFF
TRBD1,TRBV12-3/TRBV12-4,-,TRBJ1-1,TGTGCCAGCAGGCGCTCGGGGACAGGGGGTCATGAAGCTTTCTTT,CASRRSGTGGHEAFF
-,TRBV5-1,-,TRBJ2-7,TGCGCCAGCAGCCTCGACCCGACAGGCCTCTCCTACGAGCAGTACTTC,CASSLDPTGLSYEQYF
-,TRBV4-1,-,TRBJ2-4,TGCGCCAGCAGCCAAGCTCAAGCCCAAGGCATTCAGTACTTC,CASSQAQAQGIQYF
-,TRBV20-1,once,TRBJ2-7,TGCAGTGCCCCCGACCCGCTAGAATACGAGCAGTACTTC,CSAPDPLEYEQYF
-,TRBV7-3,-,TRBJ1-2,TGTGCCAGCAGCCCAGAACCTAGAAGAGACTATGGCTACACCTTC,CASSPEPRRDYGYTF
TRBD1,TRBV20-1,-,TRBJ1-1,TGCAGTGCTCGAAGGATGACAGGGGAACACACTGAAGCTTTCTTT,CSARRMTGEHTEAFF
-,TRBV18,few,TRBJ2-3,TGTGCCAGCTCACAGAGCGGTGGGACAGATACGCAGTATTTT,CASSQSGGTDTQYF
TRBD2,TRBV6-2/TRBV6-3,few,TRBJ2-5,TGTGCCAGCAGTCATCTTGGAGGCGGGGGGACCCAGTACTTC,CASSHLGGGGTQYF
TRBD1,TRBV24-1,-,TRBJ1-2,TGTGCCACCAGTGACTCGGACAGGGCAGAGCCGTATGGCTACACCTTC,CATSDSDRAEPYGYTF
-,TRBV3-1,once,TRBJ2-3,TGTGCCAGCAGCCAAGTTTTGTACGGGGCAGATACGCAGTATTTT,CASSQVLYGADTQYF
TRBD1,TRBV12-3/TRBV12-4,-,TRBJ2-5,TGTGCCAGCAGTTCCATCGCGACAGGGGCGGAGACCCAGTACTTC,CASSSIATGAETQYF
TRBD1,TRBV30,-,TRBJ2-3,TGTGCCTGGAGTGTGGACAGGGGAATAGATACGCAGTATTTT,CAWSVDRGIDTQYF
-,TRBV4-1,-,TRBJ1-4,TGCGCCAGCAGCCAAGATGGGGCGGGAGCTAATGAAAAACTGTTTTTT,CASSQDGAGANEKLFF
-,TRBV20-1,many,TRBJ2-5,TGCAGTGCCGGCCATATTGGGACGAGTGCTCAAGAGACCCAGTACTTC,CSAGHIGTSAQETQYF
-,TRBV3-1,few,TRBJ2-4,TGTGCCAGCAGCCAATTGAGGGACATTCAGTACTTC,CASSQLRDIQYF
-,TRBV7-2,-,TRBJ2-7,TGTGCCAGCAGGCCACTTGGACAGACCTACGAGCAGTACTTC,CASRPLGQTYEQYF
TRBD2,TRBV5-1,once,TRBJ2-3,TGCGCCAGCAGCCTGGAGCGGGGGGCGGATCGGACAGATACGCAGTATTTT,CASSLERGADRTDTQYF
-,TRBV4-2,-,TRBJ2-1,TGTGCCAGCAGCCAAGATAAGGGTGTGGGTGAGCAGTTCTTC,CASSQDKGVGEQFF
-,TRBV24-1,once,TRBJ1-2,TGTGCCACCAGTGAGGAGGGAAGGGACTATGGCTACACCTTC,CATSEEGRDYGYTF
-,TRBV6-2/TRBV6-3,-,TRBJ2-7,TGTGCCCCGAGAATTTACGAGCAGTACTTC,CAPRIYEQYF
-,TRBV12-3/TRBV12-4,-,TRBJ2-1,TGTGCCAGCAGTCCCTTTGGTCAAGCGGCGGATGAGCAGTTCTTC,CASSPFGQAADEQFF
TRBD1,TRBV12-3/TRBV12-4,-,TRBJ1-2,TGTGCCAGCAGTACAGGGGTCGGCTACACCTTC,CASSTGVGYTF
-,TRBV9,-,TRBJ1-2,TGTGCCAGCAGCGGTTCCTCTATTATCTATGGCTACACCTTC,CASSGSSIIYGYTF
-,TRBV7-3,-,TRBJ2-5,TGTGCCAGCAGCGCGGTGACAGACGCGACCCAGTACTTC,CASSAVTDATQYF
-,TRBV25-1,-,TRBJ1-1,TGTGCCAGCAGTGAAGCCAGTGCAAACACTGAAGCTTTCTTT,CASSEASANTEAFF
-,TRBV20-1,-,TRBJ1-5,TGCAGTGCTTTTACAGAATTTAGCAATCAGCCCCAGCATTTT,CSAFTEFSNQPQHF
TRBD2,TRBV28,few,TRBJ2-7,TGTGCCAGCAGTTCCCGCCTTTATCTAGCGGGGAACTCCTACGAGCAGTACTTC,CASSSRLYLAGNSYEQYF
-,TRBV20-1,few,TRBJ1-3,TGCAGTGCTCCGGACGGCTCTGGAAACACCATATATTTT,CSAPDGSGNTIYF
-,TRBV10-3,-,TRBJ1-1,TGTGCCATTCCCTTTAACAGAAACTTCTACTCAATGAACACTGAAGCTTTCTTT,CAIPFNRNFYSMNTEAFF
-,TRBV18,-,TRBJ2-1,TGTGCCAGCTCACCGTCCGGAGGGACCGGGGGCAATGAGCAGTTCTTC,CASSPSGGTGGNEQFF
-,TRBV6-4,-,TRBJ2-3,TGTGCCAGCAGTGGGGGCGGAAGCCACACAGATACGCAGTATTTT,CASSGGGSHTDTQYF
TRBD2,TRBV20-1,-,TRBJ2-5,TGCGGTGCTCCCGGGGGGGGAGAGACCCAGTACTTC,CGAPGGGETQYF
TRBD2,TRBV3-1,-,TRBJ2-7,TGTGCCAGCAGCCAAGATTCGTGGACTAGGCGAGATGAGCAGTACTTC,CASSQDSWTRRDEQYF